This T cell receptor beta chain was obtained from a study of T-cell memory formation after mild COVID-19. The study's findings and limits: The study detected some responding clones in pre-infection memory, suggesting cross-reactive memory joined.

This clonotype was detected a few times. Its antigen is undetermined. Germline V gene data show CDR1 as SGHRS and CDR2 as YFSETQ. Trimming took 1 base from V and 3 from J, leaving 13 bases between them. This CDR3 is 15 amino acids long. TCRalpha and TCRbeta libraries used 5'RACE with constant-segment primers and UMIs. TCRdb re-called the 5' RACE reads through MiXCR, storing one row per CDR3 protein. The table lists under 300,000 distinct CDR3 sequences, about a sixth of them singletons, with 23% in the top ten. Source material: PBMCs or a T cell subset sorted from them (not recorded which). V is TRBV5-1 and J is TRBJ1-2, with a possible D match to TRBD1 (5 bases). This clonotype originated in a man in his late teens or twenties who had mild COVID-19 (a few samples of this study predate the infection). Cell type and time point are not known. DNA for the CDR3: TGCGCCAGCAGCTTGTACCCGGGGGAAGACTATGGCTACACCTTC. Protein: CASSLYPGEDYGYTF.